Reported below is one TCR beta chain. The antigen remains unidentified. Germline V gene lookup returns CDR1 MNHEY and CDR2 SMNVEV (reference sequence). The V end lost 3 bases, the J end lost 6 bases, and 24 bases lay between the germline ends. The CDR3 is 17 amino acids. Researchers ran the PCR with 60 Vbeta and 13 Jbeta primers. TCRdb's table, derived via immunoSEQ multiplex PCR, lists solely in-frame clones and lacks some. The top ten clones hold roughly 2.1% of a sample with about 160,000 clones, 70% to 90% of them seen once. This specimen comes from a study of cytomegalovirus exposure and HLA in healthy donors. Study-level results: In a later analysis, productive TCRs from donors in an Asian-associated ancestry cluster reportedly carried fewer N-insertions than the cohort mean.

The clonotype comes from a young man in good health and CMV-seropositive. Input material: PBMCs. The chain couples TRBV27 to TRBJ2-7, with D possibly TRBD2 on 6 matching bases. This CDR3 is CASSFSRLGSYRPEQYF. The CDR3, as DNA: TGTGCCAGCAGTTTTTCCCGACTAGGGAGCTACAGACCCGAGCAGTACTTC.